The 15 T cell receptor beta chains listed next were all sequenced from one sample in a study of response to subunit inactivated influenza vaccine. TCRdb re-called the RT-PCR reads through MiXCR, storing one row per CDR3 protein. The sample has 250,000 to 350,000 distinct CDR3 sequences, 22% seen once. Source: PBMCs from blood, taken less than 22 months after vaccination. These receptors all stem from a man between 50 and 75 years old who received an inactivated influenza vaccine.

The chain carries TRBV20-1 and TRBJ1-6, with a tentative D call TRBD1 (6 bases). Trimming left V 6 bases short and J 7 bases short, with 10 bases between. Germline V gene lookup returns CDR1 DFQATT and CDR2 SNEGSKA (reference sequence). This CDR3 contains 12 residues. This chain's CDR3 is CSAPDRNSPLHF. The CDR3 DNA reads TGCAGTGCGCCAGACAGGAATTCACCCCTCCACTTT.

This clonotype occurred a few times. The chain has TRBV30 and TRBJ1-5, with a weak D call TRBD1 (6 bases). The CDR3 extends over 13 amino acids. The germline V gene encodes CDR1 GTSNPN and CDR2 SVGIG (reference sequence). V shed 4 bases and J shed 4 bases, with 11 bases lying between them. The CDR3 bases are TGTGCCTGGAACCAGGGGATAAATCAGCCCCAGCATTTT. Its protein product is CAWNQGINQPQHF.

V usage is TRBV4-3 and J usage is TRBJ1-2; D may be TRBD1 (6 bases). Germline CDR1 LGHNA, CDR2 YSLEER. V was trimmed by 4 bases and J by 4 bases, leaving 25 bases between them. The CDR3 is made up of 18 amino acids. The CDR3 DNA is TGCGCCAGCAGCCCAACGGGCGTCGGACAGCGTCACCTCTATGGCTACACCTTC. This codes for CASSPTGVGQRHLYGYTF.

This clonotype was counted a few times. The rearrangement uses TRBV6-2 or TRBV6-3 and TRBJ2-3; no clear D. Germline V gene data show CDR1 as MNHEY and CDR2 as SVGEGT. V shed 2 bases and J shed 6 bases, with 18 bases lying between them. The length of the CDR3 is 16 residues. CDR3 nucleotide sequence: TGTGCCAGCAGTTACGAGACTGGGCTTTGGTCGGATACGCAGTATTTT. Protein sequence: CASSYETGLWSDTQYF.

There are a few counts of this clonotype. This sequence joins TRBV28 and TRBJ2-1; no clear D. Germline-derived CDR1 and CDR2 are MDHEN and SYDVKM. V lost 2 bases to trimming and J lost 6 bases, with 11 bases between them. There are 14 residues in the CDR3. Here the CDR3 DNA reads TGTGCCAGCAGTTTAATTGCCAATGGCAATGAGCAGTTCTTC. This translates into CASSLIANGNEQFF.

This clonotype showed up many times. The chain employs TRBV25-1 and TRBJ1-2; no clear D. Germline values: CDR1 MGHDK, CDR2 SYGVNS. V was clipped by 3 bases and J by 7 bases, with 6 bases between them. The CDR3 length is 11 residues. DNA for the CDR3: TGTGCCAGCAGTGAGGTTGGTGGCTACACCTTC. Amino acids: CASSEVGGYTF.

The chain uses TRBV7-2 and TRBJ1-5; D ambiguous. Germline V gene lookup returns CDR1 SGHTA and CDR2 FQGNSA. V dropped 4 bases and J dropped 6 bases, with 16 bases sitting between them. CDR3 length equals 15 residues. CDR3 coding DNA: TGTGCCAGCAGCTCCACGCCTGGTGCGGGTCAGCCCCAGCATTTT. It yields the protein CASSSTPGAGQPQHF.

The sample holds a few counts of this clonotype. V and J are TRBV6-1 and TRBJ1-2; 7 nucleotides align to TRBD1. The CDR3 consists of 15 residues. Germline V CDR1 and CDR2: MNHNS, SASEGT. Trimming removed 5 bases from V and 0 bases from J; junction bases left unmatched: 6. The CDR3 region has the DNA TGTGCCAGCAGTCGATCGGGACAGTCTAACTATGGCTACACCTTC. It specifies CASSRSGQSNYGYTF.

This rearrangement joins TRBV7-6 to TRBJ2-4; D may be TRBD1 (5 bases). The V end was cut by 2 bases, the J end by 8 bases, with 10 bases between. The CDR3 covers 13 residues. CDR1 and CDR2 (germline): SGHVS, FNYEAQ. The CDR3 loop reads CASSLNRKDIQYF. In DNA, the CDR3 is TGTGCCAGCAGCTTAAACAGGAAGGACATTCAGTACTTC.

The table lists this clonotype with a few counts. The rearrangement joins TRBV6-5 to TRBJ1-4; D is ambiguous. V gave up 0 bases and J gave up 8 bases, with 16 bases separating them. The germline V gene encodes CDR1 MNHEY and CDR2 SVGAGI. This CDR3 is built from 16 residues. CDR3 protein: CASSYSVKGPWEKLFF. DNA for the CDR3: TGTGCCAGCAGTTACTCGGTCAAGGGTCCGTGGGAAAAACTGTTTTTT.

CDR3 amino acids: CASSSGQMSSYNSPLHF. CDR3 in DNA: TGTGCCAGCAGTTCGGGACAGATGAGCTCCTATAATTCACCCCTCCACTTT. The chain employs TRBV6-2 or TRBV6-3 and TRBJ1-6; TRBD1 matches at 7 bases. Per germline, CDR1 MNHEY and CDR2 SVGEGT. The V and J ends lost 4 bases and 0 bases, in that order; junction bases with no gene match: 6. There are 17 residues in the CDR3.

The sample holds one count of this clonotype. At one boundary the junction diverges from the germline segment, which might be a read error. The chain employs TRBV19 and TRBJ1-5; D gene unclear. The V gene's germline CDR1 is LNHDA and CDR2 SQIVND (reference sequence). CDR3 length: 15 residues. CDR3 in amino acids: CASSITSNSNQLQHF. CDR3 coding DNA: TGTGCCAGTAGTATAACTAGTAATAGCAATCAGCTCCAGCATTTT.

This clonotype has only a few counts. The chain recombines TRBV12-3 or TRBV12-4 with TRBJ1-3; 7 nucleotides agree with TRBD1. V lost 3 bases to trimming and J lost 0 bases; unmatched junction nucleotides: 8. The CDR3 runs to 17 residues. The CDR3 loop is CASSFGPDRNSGNTIYF. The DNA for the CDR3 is TGTGCCAGCAGTTTCGGGCCGGACAGGAACTCTGGAAACACCATATATTTT.

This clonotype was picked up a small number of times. CDR3 coding DNA: TGTGCCAGCAGCAAAACGTCTGGACAGGGGGCGACTGAAGCTTTCTTT. Translated: CASSKTSGQGATEAFF. The gene calls are TRBV7-9 and TRBJ1-1; 11 bases fit TRBD1. V shed 5 bases and J 5 bases; nucleotides not matched to a gene: 10. The CDR3 is 16 amino acids. The germline V gene has CDR1 SEHNR and CDR2 FQNEAQ (reference sequence).

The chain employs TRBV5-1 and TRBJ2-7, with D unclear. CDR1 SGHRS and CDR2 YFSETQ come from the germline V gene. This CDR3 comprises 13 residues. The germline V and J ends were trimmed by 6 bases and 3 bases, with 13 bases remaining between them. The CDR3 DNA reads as TGCGCCAGCACTATTGGCAGGAGCTACGAGCAGTACTTC. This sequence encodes CASTIGRSYEQYF.